The following is a T cell receptor (beta chain) sequence with its context. Its antigen target is currently unknown. Base qualities are not provided; no much larger clone lies one nucleotide away. The immunoSEQ Assay, a bias-controlled multiplex PCR, was used to amplify TCRbeta CDR3 regions from genomic DNA. Under the source paper's analysis protocol: The number of nucleated cells in each sample was estimated from the amplification of reference gene primers within the assay. To quantify the absolute abundance of each unique TCRbeta CDR3 rearrangement, sequence reads were collapsed and filtered. For each sample, productive Simpson clonality was calculated as the square root of Simpson's diversity index across productive rearrangements. TCRdb mirrors the immuneACCESS table, restricted to in-frame sequences. Some clones are absent from its copies; in checked studies, under half trace to an unresolved V gene, and the reason for the others is unknown. That table furnishes V, J and clone size, whereas the DNA furnished D and trimming. The sample includes hundreds of thousands of clones, with roughly 89% observed a single time. The top ten clonotypes cover around 8% of the sample.

The sample is drawn from a study of blood T cell repertoires in COVID-19 (dated by TCRdb to about 2020). For context, the study as a whole: Collaborator samples came from the United States, Italy and Spain and covered acute and convalescent phases of COVID-19. The material from the prospective study consisted of cDNA or gDNA derived from T cells, B-cell-depleted T cells, or PBMCs. The dataset comprised deeply sampled blood TCRbeta repertoires from subjects exposed to, actively infected with, or recovered from COVID-19. A freely available public database, intended as a resource for researchers studying the immune response to SARS-CoV-2, is where the repertoires were released. Samples were obtained from the ongoing ImmuneRACE study (first 160 participants) and from roughly 1,300 subjects provided by 6 global collaborators. A de-identified subject ID, COVID-19 status, age in years and sex were almost always included in the sample metadata. Where HLA class I and class II types were available, the types were taken from metadata supplied by the sample provider, not from assay-based typing.

Overall study outcomes, separate from this receptor: How much clinical and demographic metadata was included differed by source and by participant, and the metadata was provided uncurated.

One collaborating source in Seattle enrolled patients while the patients were actively infected and followed the patients over time throughout the course of disease. Collaborating institutions collected whole blood in K2EDTA tubes following their own protocols. For TCRbeta analysis, collaborator samples were shipped as frozen whole blood, as isolated PBMCs, or as DNA extracted from either sample type. The junction shows trimming of 7 bases on V and 7 bases on J, and the gene matches do not reach 10 bases of it. The CDR3 measures 15 amino acids from cysteine to phenylalanine. The retained sequence is limited to the CDR3, 45 bases, with the frame set at the first base. Taken from the germline V gene, the CDR1 and CDR2 loops are MNHEY and SVGAGI.

The sequence derives from a woman aged 50 to 60 with COVID-19, enrolled during active disease. The specimen sequenced was peripheral blood. The chain uses TRBV6-5 and TRBJ2-1; TRBD1 agrees with 10 junctional bases. The nucleotide sequence is TGTGCCAGCACCATACGACAGGGGGCCTGGAATGAGCAGTTCTTC. Translated, it reads CASTIRQGAWNEQFF.